This T cell receptor (beta chain) was identified in a study of blood T cell repertoires in COVID-19. Across the whole study: COVID-19 samples collected from the United States, Italy and Spain covered acute and convalescent phases. PBMCs, B-cell-depleted T cells, or T cells provided the cDNA or gDNA that made up the material.

Authors' data handling: Estimation of nucleated cell counts was performed using reference gene primer amplification. Libraries were prepared by immunoSEQ multiplex PCR; TCRdb keeps only in-frame clonotypes and omits some of them. V and J calls and clone size follow that table, whereas D and trimming were derived from the DNA. There are 140,000 or so clones in the sample; 75% to 85% occur only once, and approximately 3.6% lies in the top ten. Trimming removed 8 bases from V and 2 bases from J; junction bases left unmatched: 7. CDR1 and CDR2 (germline): MNHEY, SMNVEV (reference sequence). The CDR3 extends over 14 amino acids.

The V and J genes are TRBV27 and TRBJ2-7; TRBD1 matches at 9 bases. Sequenced: peripheral blood. The TCR comes from a man in his 70s who had recovered from COVID-19. CDR3 bases: TGTGCCAGCTCGGACAGGGGAAAGGCCTACGAGCAGTACTTC. Protein: CASSDRGKAYEQYF.